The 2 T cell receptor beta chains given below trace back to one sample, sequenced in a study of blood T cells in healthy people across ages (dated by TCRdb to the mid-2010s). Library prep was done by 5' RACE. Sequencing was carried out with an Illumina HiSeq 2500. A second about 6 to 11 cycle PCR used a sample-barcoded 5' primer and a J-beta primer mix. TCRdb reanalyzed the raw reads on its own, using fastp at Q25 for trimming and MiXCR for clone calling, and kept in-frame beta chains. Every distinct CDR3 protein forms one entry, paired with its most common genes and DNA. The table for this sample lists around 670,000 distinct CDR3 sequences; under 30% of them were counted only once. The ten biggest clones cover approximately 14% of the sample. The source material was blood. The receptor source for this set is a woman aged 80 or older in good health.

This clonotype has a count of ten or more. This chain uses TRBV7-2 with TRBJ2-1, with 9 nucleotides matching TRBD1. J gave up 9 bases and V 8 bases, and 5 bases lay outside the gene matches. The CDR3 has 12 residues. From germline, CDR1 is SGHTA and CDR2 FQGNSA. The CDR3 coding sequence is TGTGCCAGCCTGGGACAGGGAGTTGAGCAGTTCTTC. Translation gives CASLGQGVEQFF.

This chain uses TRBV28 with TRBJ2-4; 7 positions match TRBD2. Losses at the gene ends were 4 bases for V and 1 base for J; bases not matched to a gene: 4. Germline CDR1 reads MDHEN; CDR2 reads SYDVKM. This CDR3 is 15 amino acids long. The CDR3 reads CASSSGGSAKNIQYF. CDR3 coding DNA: TGTGCCAGCAGTTCGGGGGGATCGGCCAAAAACATTCAGTACTTC.